The clone carrying this T cell receptor (beta chain) showed up just a few times. Its antigen is not identified. CDR3 size: 11 residues. Germline CDR1 and CDR2: DFQATT and SNEGSKA (reference sequence). V lost 5 bases and J 7 bases, leaving 11 bases between the germline ends. 5'RACE with constant-segment primers yielded barcoded, UMI-tagged TCR alpha and TCR beta cDNA libraries. MiXCR, applied by TCRdb to the 5' RACE reads, yields one record per CDR3 protein. The table includes about 180,000 distinct CDR3 sequences, 16% detected once. This entry belongs to a study of T-cell memory formation after mild COVID-19. Whole-study findings and limits: Within pre-infection memory, some responding clones were found, suggesting cross-reactive memory joined. The study found contracting CD4+ clones mainly in CM and EM and contracting CD8+ clones in EMRA.

The receptor comes from an adult woman who had mild COVID-19 (a few samples of this study predate the infection). Cell type and time point are not known. Sequencing was done on a sample of PBMCs or a T cell subset sorted from them (not recorded which). The rearrangement joins TRBV20-1 to TRBJ2-5; D possibly corresponds to TRBD1 (5 bases). CDR3 nucleotides: TGCAGTGCTGCCTTAAGGGGGACCCAGTACTTC. It is translated as CSAALRGTQYF.